The entry below gives a single T cell receptor beta chain sequence along with its context. Its antigen remains unidentified. The sample is drawn from a study of shared clonotypes between healthy human individuals. Study-level findings and limits: Some clonotypes were shared by all four sorted-subset donors, while others were not shared. The non-shared ones had lower generation probabilities than the shared ones.

Running of the assay took place at deep level. Assay used: immunoSEQ multiplex PCR; TCRdb lists only in-frame clones, some missing. Found here are over a million clones, 75% to 85% of them singletons; the top ten hold 0.6% to 0.75%. This receptor was obtained from a man between 18 and 35 years old in good health. Some clones in this sample may be carry-over from other donors' samples. Material: memory CD4+ T cells from PBMCs. Subset here: CD45RA-negative fraction.

CDR3 region: CASPAVRESYEQYF. The CDR3 DNA follows: TGTGCCAGCCCAGCAGTTAGGGAATCCTACGAGCAGTACTTC. The V and J genes are TRBV4-2 and TRBJ2-7; unclear D gene. CDR3 length: 14 amino acids. Germline CDR1 LGHNA, CDR2 YNFKEQ. Trimming pared 8 bases from V and 1 base from J, leaving 15 bases between.